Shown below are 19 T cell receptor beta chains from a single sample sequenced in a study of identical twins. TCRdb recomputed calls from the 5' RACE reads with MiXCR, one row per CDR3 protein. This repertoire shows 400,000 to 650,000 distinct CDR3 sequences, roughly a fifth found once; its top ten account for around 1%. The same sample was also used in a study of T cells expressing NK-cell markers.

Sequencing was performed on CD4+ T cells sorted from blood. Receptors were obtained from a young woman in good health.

The CDR3 loop is CASSLVAGREQFF. The CDR3 nucleotides read TGTGCCAGCAGTTTAGTAGCGGGACGTGAGCAGTTCTTC. V is TRBV12-3 or TRBV12-4 and J is TRBJ2-1; 8 bases agree with TRBD2. With V trimmed by 1 base and J by 9 bases, 2 bases remained unmatched. This CDR3 is built from 13 residues.

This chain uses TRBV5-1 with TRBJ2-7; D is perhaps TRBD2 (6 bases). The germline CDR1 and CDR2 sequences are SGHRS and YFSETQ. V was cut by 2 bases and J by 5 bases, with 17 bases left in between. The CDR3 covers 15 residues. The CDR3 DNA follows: TGCGCCAGCAGCTTAGTAGGAGGGCCGGTGCACGAGCAGTACTTC. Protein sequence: CASSLVGGPVHEQYF.

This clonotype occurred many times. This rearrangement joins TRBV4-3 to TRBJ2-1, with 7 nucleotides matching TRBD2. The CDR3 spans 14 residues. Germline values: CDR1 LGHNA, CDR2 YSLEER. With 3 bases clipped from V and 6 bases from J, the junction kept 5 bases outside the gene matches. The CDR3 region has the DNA TGCGCCAGCAGCCATGAACTAGCGACCAATGAGCAGTTCTTC. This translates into CASSHELATNEQFF.

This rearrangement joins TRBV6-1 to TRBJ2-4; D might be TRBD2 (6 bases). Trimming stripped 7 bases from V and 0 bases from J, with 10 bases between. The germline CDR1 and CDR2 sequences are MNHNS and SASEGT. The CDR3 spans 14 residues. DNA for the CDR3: TGTGCCAGCAAGGAGGGGATAGCCAAAAACATTCAGTACTTC. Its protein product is CASKEGIAKNIQYF.

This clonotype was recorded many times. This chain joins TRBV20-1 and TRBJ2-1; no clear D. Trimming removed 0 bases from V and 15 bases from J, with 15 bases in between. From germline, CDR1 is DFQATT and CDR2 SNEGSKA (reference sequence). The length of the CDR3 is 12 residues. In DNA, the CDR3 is TGCAGTGCTAGAGATCACATCGGCAGTTGGTTCTTC. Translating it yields CSARDHIGSWFF.

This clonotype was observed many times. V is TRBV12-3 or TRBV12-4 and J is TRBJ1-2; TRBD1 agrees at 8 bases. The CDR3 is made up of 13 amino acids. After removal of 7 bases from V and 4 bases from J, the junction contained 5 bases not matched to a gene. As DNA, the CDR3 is TGTGCCAGCACCTCAGGGGGCGCCTATGGCTACACCTTC. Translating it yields CASTSGGAYGYTF.

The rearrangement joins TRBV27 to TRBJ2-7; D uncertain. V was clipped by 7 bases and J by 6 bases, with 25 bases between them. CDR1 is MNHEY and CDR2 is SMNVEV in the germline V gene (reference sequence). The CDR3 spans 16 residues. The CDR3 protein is CASTRVGSGPAGEQYF. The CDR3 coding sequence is TGTGCCAGCACTAGGGTGGGGTCCGGTCCGGCCGGCGAGCAGTACTTC.

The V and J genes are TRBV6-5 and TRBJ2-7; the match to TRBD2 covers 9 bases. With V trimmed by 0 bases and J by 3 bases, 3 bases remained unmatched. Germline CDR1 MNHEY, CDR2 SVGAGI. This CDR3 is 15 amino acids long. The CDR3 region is CASSYSGGRVYEQYF. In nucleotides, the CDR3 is TGTGCCAGCAGTTACTCGGGCGGGAGGGTCTACGAGCAGTACTTC.

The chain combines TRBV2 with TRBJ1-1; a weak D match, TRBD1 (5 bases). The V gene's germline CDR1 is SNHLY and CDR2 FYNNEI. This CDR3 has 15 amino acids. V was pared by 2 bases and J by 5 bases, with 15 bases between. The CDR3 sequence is CASSEWKGMGTEAFF. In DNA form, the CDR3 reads TGTGCCAGCAGTGAATGGAAGGGGATGGGTACTGAAGCTTTCTTT.

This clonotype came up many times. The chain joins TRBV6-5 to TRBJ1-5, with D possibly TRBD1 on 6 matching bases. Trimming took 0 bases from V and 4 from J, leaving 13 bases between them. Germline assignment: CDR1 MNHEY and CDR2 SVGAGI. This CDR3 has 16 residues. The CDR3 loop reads CASSYSSTGRNQPQHF. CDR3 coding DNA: TGTGCCAGCAGTTACTCGAGCACAGGGAGGAATCAGCCCCAGCATTTT.

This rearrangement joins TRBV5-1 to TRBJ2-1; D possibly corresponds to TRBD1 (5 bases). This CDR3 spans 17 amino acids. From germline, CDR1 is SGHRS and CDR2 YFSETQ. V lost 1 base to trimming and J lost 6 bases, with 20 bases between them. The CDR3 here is CASSLSQATKGLNEQFF. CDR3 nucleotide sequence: TGCGCCAGCAGCTTGTCACAGGCCACCAAGGGCCTCAATGAGCAGTTCTTC.

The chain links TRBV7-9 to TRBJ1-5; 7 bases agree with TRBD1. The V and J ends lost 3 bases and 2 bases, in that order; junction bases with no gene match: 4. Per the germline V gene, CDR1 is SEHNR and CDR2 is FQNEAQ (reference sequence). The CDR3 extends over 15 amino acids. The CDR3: CASSFSDRGNQPQHF. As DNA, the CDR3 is TGTGCCAGCAGCTTCTCAGACAGGGGCAATCAGCCCCAGCATTTT.

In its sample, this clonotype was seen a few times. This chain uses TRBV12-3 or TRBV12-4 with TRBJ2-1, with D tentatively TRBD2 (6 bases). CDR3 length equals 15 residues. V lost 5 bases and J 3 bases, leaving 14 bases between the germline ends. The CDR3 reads CASSISGAGYNEQFF. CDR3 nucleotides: TGTGCCAGCAGTATTAGCGGAGCCGGCTACAATGAGCAGTTCTTC.

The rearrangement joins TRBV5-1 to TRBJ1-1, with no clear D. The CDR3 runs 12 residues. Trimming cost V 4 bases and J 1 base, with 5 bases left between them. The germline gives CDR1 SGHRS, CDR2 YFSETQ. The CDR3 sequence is CASSPSNTEAFF. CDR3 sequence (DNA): TGCGCCAGCAGCCCGTCGAACACTGAAGCTTTCTTT.

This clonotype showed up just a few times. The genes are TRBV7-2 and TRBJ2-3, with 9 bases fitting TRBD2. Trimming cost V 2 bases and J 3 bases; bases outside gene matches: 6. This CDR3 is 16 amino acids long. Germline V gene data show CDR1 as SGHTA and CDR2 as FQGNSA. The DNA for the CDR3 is TGTGCCAGCAGCTTATTGTTAGCGGGAGTGACAGATACGCAGTATTTT. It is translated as CASSLLLAGVTDTQYF.

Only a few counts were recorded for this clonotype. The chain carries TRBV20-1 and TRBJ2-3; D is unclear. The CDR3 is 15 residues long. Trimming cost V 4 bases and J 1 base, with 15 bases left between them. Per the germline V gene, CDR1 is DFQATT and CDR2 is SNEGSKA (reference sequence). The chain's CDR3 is CSATSRRVGTDTQYF. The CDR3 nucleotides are TGCAGTGCTACGAGCCGAAGGGTCGGCACAGATACGCAGTATTTT.

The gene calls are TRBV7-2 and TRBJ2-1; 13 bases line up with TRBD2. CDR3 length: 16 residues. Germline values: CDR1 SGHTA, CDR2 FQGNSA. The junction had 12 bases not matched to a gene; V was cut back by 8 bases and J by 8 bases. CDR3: CASSIDGTSGRDEQFF. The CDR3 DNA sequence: TGTGCCAGCTCTATTGACGGCACTAGCGGGAGGGATGAGCAGTTCTTC.

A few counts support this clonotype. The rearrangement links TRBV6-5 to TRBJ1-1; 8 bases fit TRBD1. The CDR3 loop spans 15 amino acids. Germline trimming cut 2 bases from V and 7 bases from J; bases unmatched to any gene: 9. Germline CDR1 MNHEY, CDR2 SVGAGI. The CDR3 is CASSYDRGPKSEAFF. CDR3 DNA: TGTGCCAGCAGTTACGACAGGGGCCCAAAGAGTGAAGCTTTCTTT.

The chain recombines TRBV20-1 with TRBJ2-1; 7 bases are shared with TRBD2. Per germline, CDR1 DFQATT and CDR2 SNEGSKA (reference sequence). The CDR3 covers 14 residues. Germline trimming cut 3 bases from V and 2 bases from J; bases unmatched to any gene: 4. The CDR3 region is CSASGGFPYNEQFF. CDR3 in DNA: TGCAGTGCTAGCGGGGGGTTTCCCTACAATGAGCAGTTCTTC.